This TCR beta chain was sequenced in a study of blood T cell repertoires in COVID-19. Background on the study: The United States, Italy and Spain were the sources of the acute and convalescent COVID-19 samples. PBMCs, B-cell-depleted T cells, or T cells provided the cDNA or gDNA that made up the material.

Cohort 3 recovered donors had two negative PCRs, clearance, or symptom resolution. In the original analysis: The assay estimated nucleated cells by amplifying reference gene primers. Repertoires were generated with immunoSEQ multiplex PCR, while TCRdb's copy carries only in-frame clones and drops some. V, J and clone size were drawn from that table, and D and trimming were deduced from the DNA. The table lists 250,000 to 300,000 clones, around nine tenths of them singletons. There are 18 residues in the CDR3. CDR1 is SGHRS, CDR2 YFSETQ, per germline. J lost 8 bases, V lost 0 bases, and 17 bases had no gene match.

The gene calls are TRBV5-1 and TRBJ2-1, with 7 positions matching TRBD1. Sequencing was done on a sample of PBMCs or T cells enriched from blood (not recorded which). The clonotype comes from a woman between 40 and 55 years old who had recovered from COVID-19. The CDR3 reads CASSLAPAGGFNPDEQFF. Here the CDR3 DNA reads TGCGCCAGCAGCTTGGCCCCGGCAGGGGGTTTCAACCCGGATGAGCAGTTCTTC.